This TCR beta chain was documented in a study of pediatric ulcerative colitis. The assay was immunoSEQ multiplex PCR, and TCRdb's table has in-frame clones only and misses some. Among 36,000 or so clones, around 73% were seen once, and the ten largest hold around 0.7%. The rectum was sampled with one to two pinch biopsies at colonoscopy. This TCR was recovered from a boy younger than 18 with moderate ulcerative colitis. Source material: gut tissue.

The CDR3: CSVLAPGTANYGYTF. CDR3 DNA: TGCAGCGTTTTAGCCCCCGGGACAGCTAACTATGGCTACACCTTC. J is TRBJ1-2 and V is TRBV29-1; 7 bases are a match to TRBD1. The CDR3 contains 15 residues. With 5 bases clipped from V and 0 bases from J, the junction kept 9 bases outside the gene matches. Germline CDR1 is SQVTM and CDR2 is ANQGSEA. The whole variable domain, remainder taken from reference TRBV29-1 and TRBJ1-2, is SAVISQKPSRDICQRGTSLTIQCQVDSQVTMMFWYRQQPGQSLTLIATANQGSEATYESGFVIDKFPISRPNLTFSTLTVSNMSPEDSSIYLCSVLAPGTANYGYTFGSGTRLTVV.